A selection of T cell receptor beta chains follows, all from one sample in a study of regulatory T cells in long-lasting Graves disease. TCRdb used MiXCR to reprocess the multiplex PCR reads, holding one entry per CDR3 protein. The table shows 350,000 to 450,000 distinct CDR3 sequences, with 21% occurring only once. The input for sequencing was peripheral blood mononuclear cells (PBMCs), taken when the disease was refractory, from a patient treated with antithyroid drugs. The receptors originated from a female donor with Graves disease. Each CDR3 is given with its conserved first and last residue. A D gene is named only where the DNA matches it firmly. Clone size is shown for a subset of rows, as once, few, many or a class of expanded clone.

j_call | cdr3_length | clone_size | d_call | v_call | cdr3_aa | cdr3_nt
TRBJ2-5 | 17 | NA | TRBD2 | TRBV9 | CASSVDPGLGGQETQYF | TGTGCCAGCAGCGTAGACCCGGGACTAGGGGGCCAAGAGACCCAGTACTTC
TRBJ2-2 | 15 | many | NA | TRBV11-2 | CASSLVLEVTGELFF | TGTGCCAGCAGCTTAGTGCTAGAGGTCACCGGGGAGCTGTTTTTT
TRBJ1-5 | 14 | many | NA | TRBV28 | CASSLSISNQPQHF | TGTGCCAGCAGTTTGTCGATAAGCAATCAGCCCCAGCATTTT
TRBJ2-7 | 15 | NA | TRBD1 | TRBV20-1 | CSGQGQSKGDYEQYF | TGCAGTGGCCAGGGACAGAGCAAGGGGGACTACGAGCAGTACTTC
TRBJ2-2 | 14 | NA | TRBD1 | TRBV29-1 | CSVGQGGNTGELFF | TGCAGCGTTGGACAGGGGGGAAACACCGGGGAGCTGTTTTTT
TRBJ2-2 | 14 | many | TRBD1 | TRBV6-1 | CASQDRMDTGELFF | TGTGCCAGCCAGGACAGGATGGACACCGGGGAGCTGTTTTTT
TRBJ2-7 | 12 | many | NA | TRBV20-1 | CSAIAQGYEQYF | TGCAGTGCTATCGCTCAAGGGTACGAGCAGTACTTC
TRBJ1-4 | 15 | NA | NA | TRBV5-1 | CASSSEDSLNEKLFF | TGCGCCAGCAGCTCCGAGGACAGCCTAAATGAAAAACTGTTTTTT
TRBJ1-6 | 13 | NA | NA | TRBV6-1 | CASTWAGASPLHF | TGTGCCAGCACCTGGGCGGGTGCTTCACCCCTCCACTTT
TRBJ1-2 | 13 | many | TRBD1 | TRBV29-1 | CSVDRGSGNGYTF | TGCAGCGTCGACAGGGGCTCGGGTAATGGCTACACCTTC
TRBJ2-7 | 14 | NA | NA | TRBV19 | CASSVTGTNYEQYF | TGTGCCAGTAGTGTCACCGGGACAAACTACGAGCAGTACTTC
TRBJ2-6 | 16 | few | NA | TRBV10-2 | CASSEKWPSGANVLTF | TGCGCCAGCAGTGAAAAGTGGCCCTCTGGGGCCAACGTCCTGACTTTC
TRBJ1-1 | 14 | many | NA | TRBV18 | CASSIRGQDTEAFF | TGTGCCAGCTCAATCAGAGGGCAGGACACTGAAGCTTTCTTT
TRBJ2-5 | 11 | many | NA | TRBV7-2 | CASSLDGEVHF | TGTGCCAGCAGCTTAGACGGGGAAGTCCACTTC
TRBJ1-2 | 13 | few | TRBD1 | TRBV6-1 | CASRGGQGYGYTF | TGTGCCAGCAGAGGGGGACAGGGCTATGGCTACACCTTC
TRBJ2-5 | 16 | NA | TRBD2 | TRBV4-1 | CASSHSRAGEVETQYF | TGCGCCAGCAGCCACTCGAGGGCGGGAGAGGTTGAGACCCAGTACTTC